Below are 21 T cell receptor beta chains sequenced from a single sample in a study of T cells after posttransplantation cyclophosphamide (TCRdb year 2016). The sample's treatment or condition, from its label and the paper: high-dose cyclophosphamide on days +3 and +4 as single-agent GVHD prophylaxis. Busulfan and fludarabine conditioning, a related or unrelated marrow graft, and cyclophosphamide on days +3 and +4 were given to PTCy patients. The receptor library was made with the immunoSEQ multiplex PCR assay. TCRdb took over this immuneACCESS table, retaining in-frame rearrangements with V and J assigned. Such tables are incomplete; in checked studies, under half of the missing clones stem from an unresolved V gene, and the remainder is unexplained. A total of more than 10,000 clones appear in this sample, 80% to 90% of them only once. Under 7% of the sample is taken by the ten largest. The specimen was PBMCs, collected after allogeneic stem cell transplant with posttransplant cyclophosphamide. These receptor sequences come from a female patient aged 50-65 years who received an allogeneic stem cell transplant from a related donor, was CMV-positive, and had no GVHD. In transplant recipients, some T cells may be of donor rather than host origin.

This clone has just one count. The V gene is TRBV28, the J gene TRBJ1-4, with a weak D call TRBD1 (5 bases). This CDR3 comprises 18 residues. V dropped 4 bases and J dropped 8 bases, with 26 bases sitting between them. CDR1 is MDHEN and CDR2 is SYDVKM in the germline V gene. CDR3 nucleotides: TGTGCCAGCAGTTCCTTACTCTTTCGTGGGGGAGGTGACGAAAAACTGTTTTTT. Translating gives CASSSLLFRGGGDEKLFF.

The chain links TRBV2 to TRBJ1-1, with 12 bases identical to TRBD1. Germline V gene lookup returns CDR1 SNHLY and CDR2 FYNNEI. Trimming took 8 bases from V and 5 from J; bases not matched to a gene: 9. This CDR3 has 15 amino acids. CDR3 nucleotides: TGTGCCAGCGGGGACAGGGGGCGCGGTGGGACTGAAGCTTTCTTT. Translating gives CASGDRGRGGTEAFF. Using reference TRBV2 and TRBJ1-1 for the parts outside the CDR3, the full variable domain is EPEVTQTPSHQVTQMGQEVILRCVPISNHLYFYWYRQILGQKVEFLVSFYNNEISEKSEIFDDQFSVERPDGSNFTLKIRSTKLEDSAMYFCASGDRGRGGTEAFFGQGTRLTVV.

This chain uses TRBV11-1 with TRBJ2-1; D is unclear. CDR1 is SGHAT and CDR2 is FQDESV in the germline V gene (reference sequence). The length of the CDR3 is 19 residues. The V end lost 0 bases, the J end lost 1 base, and 19 bases lay between the germline ends. CDR3 DNA sequence: TGTGCCAGCAGCTTAGCTCTCCCCTGGTTCGTAGAGTCCTACAATGAGCAGTTCTTC. Translated: CASSLALPWFVESYNEQFF.

This chain connects TRBV7-9 to TRBJ1-3, with TRBD1 matching 7 bases. With 5 bases clipped from V and 4 bases from J, the junction kept 8 bases outside the gene matches. The CDR3 is 15 residues long. CDR1 is SEHNR, CDR2 FQNEAQ, per germline (reference sequence). The CDR3: CASSKQGGAGNTIYF. Here the CDR3 DNA reads TGTGCCAGCAGCAAACAAGGGGGCGCGGGAAACACCATATATTTT. Supplemented by reference TRBV7-9 and TRBJ1-3, the full variable domain reads DTGVSQNPRHKITKRGQNVTFRCDPISEHNRLYWYRQTLGQGPEFLTYFQNEAQLEKSRLLSDRFSAERPKGSFSTLEIQRTEQGDSAMYLCASSKQGGAGNTIYFGEGSWLTVV.

This chain links TRBV4-1 with TRBJ2-6; D remains unclear. The V and J ends lost 0 bases and 0 bases respectively, with 18 bases between them. The CDR3 runs to 20 residues. Germline V CDR1 and CDR2: MGHRA, YSYEKL. The CDR3 DNA reads as TGCGCCAGCAGCCAAGATGAAAGGAGTTACCTAAGCTCTGGGGCCAACGTCCTGACTTTC. It encodes CASSQDERSYLSSGANVLTF.

The chain combines TRBV25-1 with TRBJ2-1; 9 positions match TRBD2. The CDR3 spans 14 residues. CDR1 MGHDK and CDR2 SYGVNS come from the germline V gene. Losses at the gene ends were 4 bases for V and 4 bases for J; bases not matched to a gene: 2. The CDR3 reads CASSGTSEYNEQFF. In DNA, the CDR3 is TGTGCCAGCAGTGGGACTAGCGAGTACAATGAGCAGTTCTTC. Full variable domain (remainder filled in from reference TRBV25-1 and TRBJ2-1): EADIYQTPRYLVIGTGKKITLECSQTMGHDKMYWYQQDPGMELHLIHYSYGVNSTEKGDLSSESTVSRIRTEHFPLTLESARPSHTSQYLCASSGTSEYNEQFFGPGTRLTVL.

The genes are TRBV6-5 and TRBJ1-4, with D uncertain. The CDR3 sequence is 14 residues long. Germline-derived CDR1 and CDR2 are MNHEY and SVGAGI. The germline V and J ends were trimmed by 7 bases and 5 bases, with 14 bases remaining between them. The CDR3 reads CASTPLGENEKLFF. The CDR3 region has the DNA TGTGCCAGCACCCCCCTCGGAGAGAATGAAAAACTGTTTTTT.

The chain employs TRBV7-3 and TRBJ2-3; D perhaps matches TRBD1 (5 bases). CDR1 SGHTA and CDR2 FQGTGA come from the germline V gene. The CDR3 runs 14 residues. Trimming shortened V by 3 bases and J by 2 bases, and 9 bases separated the two germline ends. The CDR3, as DNA: TGTGCCAGCAGCTTCGTAGGGGCCACAGATACGCAGTATTTT. It yields the protein CASSFVGATDTQYF.

This chain joins TRBV2 and TRBJ2-1, with D perhaps TRBD1 (6 bases). Trimming shortened V by 9 bases and J by 8 bases, and 11 bases separated the two germline ends. Looked up from germline, CDR1 is SNHLY and CDR2 is FYNNEI. This CDR3 spans 11 amino acids. The CDR3 loop reads CASTGFDEQFF. The CDR3 coding sequence is TGTGCCAGTACAGGGTTCGATGAGCAGTTCTTC. The variable domain in full, with the rest retrieved from reference TRBV2 and TRBJ2-1, is EPEVTQTPSHQVTQMGQEVILRCVPISNHLYFYWYRQILGQKVEFLVSFYNNEISEKSEIFDDQFSVERPDGSNFTLKIRSTKLEDSAMYFCASTGFDEQFFGPGTRLTVL.

This chain links TRBV6-5 with TRBJ1-4; TRBD1 aligns across 8 bases. V was pared by 8 bases and J by 6 bases, with 5 bases of the junction left unmatched. This CDR3 comprises 13 residues. In germline, CDR1 is MNHEY, CDR2 SVGAGI. DNA for the CDR3: TGTGCCAGCGAGGACAGGGTTTATGAAAAACTGTTTTTT. Protein: CASEDRVYEKLFF.

This rearrangement joins TRBV12-5 to TRBJ1-1; D call uncertain. Germline V gene lookup returns CDR1 LGHNT and CDR2 FRNRAP. Trimming took off 2 bases at V and 3 bases at J, with 7 bases between the two ends. The CDR3 is 13 amino acids. The CDR3 is CASGLWPYTEAFF. CDR3 DNA: TGTGCTAGTGGTTTGTGGCCATACACTGAAGCTTTCTTT.

This chain connects TRBV11-3 to TRBJ2-7; unclear D gene. CDR1 SGHNT and CDR2 YENEEA come from the germline V gene. V lost 5 bases to trimming and J lost 5 bases, with 10 bases between them. The CDR3 sequence is 12 residues long. CDR3 nucleotides: TGTGCCAGCAGCGCTGGGCTCCACGAGCAGTACTTC. Residues: CASSAGLHEQYF. The full variable domain, rest sourced from reference TRBV11-3 and TRBJ2-7, is EAGVVQSPRYKIIEKKQPVAFWCNPISGHNTLYWYLQNLGQGPELLIRYENEEAVDDSQLPKDRFSAERLKGVDSTLKIQPAELGDSAVYLCASSAGLHEQYFGPGTRLTVT.

Only one count was recorded for this clone. The chain recombines TRBV2 with TRBJ1-2; 9 bases fit TRBD1. V trimming: 2 bases; J trimming: 4 bases; junction bases outside the gene matches: 5. This CDR3 has 15 residues. Germline V CDR1 and CDR2: SNHLY, FYNNEI. The CDR3 DNA reads TGTGCCAGCAGTGAAACAGGGGGCGCCGTCTATGGCTACACCTTC. Protein sequence: CASSETGGAVYGYTF.

CDR3: CASSTGTGGNQPQHF. The CDR3 region has the DNA TGTGCCAGTAGTACCGGGACAGGTGGCAATCAGCCCCAGCATTTT. J is TRBJ1-5 and V is TRBV19; 8 bases match TRBD1. The germline CDR1 and CDR2 sequences are LNHDA and SQIVND (reference sequence). The CDR3 runs 15 residues. Losses at the gene ends were 4 bases for V and 2 bases for J; bases not matched to a gene: 4.

V gene TRBV13 combines with J gene TRBJ1-6; the match to TRBD1 covers 10 bases. The CDR3 has 15 residues. After removal of 5 bases from V and 8 bases from J, the junction contained 6 bases not matched to a gene. Germline loops: CDR1 PRHDT, CDR2 FYEKMQ (reference sequence). CDR3 in DNA: TGTGCCAGCAGCCCGGGGACAGGGGTCTATTCACCCCTCCACTTT. It encodes CASSPGTGVYSPLHF. The full variable domain, with the rest looked up from reference TRBV13 and TRBJ1-6, is AAGVIQSPRHLIKEKRETATLKCYPIPRHDTVYWYQQGPGQDPQFLISFYEKMQSDKGSIPDRFSAQQFSDYHSELNMSSLELGDSALYFCASSPGTGVYSPLHFGNGTRLTVT.

Remarks on this clone: An end of the junction does not agree with germline; a read error may underlie this. V usage is TRBV10-3 and J usage is TRBJ2-7; D call uncertain. There are 13 residues in the CDR3. The germline V gene encodes CDR1 ENHRY and CDR2 SYGVKD. The CDR3 sequence: CAITEVNSYEQYF. The CDR3 DNA is TGTGCCATCACTGAGGTCAACTCCTACGAGCAGTACTTC.

The chain uses TRBV9 and TRBJ1-3; D uncertain. Trimming pared 0 bases from V and 0 bases from J, leaving 7 bases between. This CDR3 region has 15 residues. The germline V gene encodes CDR1 SGDLS and CDR2 YYNGEE. CDR3 coding DNA: TGTGCCAGCAGCGTAGGGGCCGACTCTGGAAACACCATATATTTT. It is translated as CASSVGADSGNTIYF.

The V and J genes are TRBV12-2 and TRBJ2-7; TRBD1 reflects the table's D call only, with no check against the DNA. TRBV12-2 is a recognized pseudogene. The length of the CDR3 is 16 residues. Here the CDR3 DNA reads TGTGCAAGTCGCACCCGGGACAGGGATATATCCTACGAGCAGTACTTC. Amino acids: CASRTRDRDISYEQYF.

This chain uses TRBV4-1 with TRBJ1-5; the match to TRBD1 covers 9 bases. CDR1 and CDR2 from the germline V gene are MGHRA and YSYEKL. This CDR3 is built from 17 residues. Trimming removed 1 base from V and 2 bases from J; junction bases left unmatched: 6. The CDR3 nucleotides are TGCGCCAGCAGCCAAGTCGGACAGGGGAGAGGCAATCAGCCCCAGCATTTT. Its translation is CASSQVGQGRGNQPQHF.

The V call is TRBV27, the J call TRBJ1-4; D ambiguous. Per germline, CDR1 MNHEY and CDR2 SMNVEV (reference sequence). The V end lost 6 bases, the J end lost 5 bases, and 16 bases lay between the germline ends. CDR3 length: 15 amino acids. The CDR3 DNA follows: TGTGCCAGCAGAACCTCCCGGGATCCGAATGAAAAACTGTTTTTT. It specifies CASRTSRDPNEKLFF.

V gene TRBV19 combines with J gene TRBJ1-4, with D tentatively TRBD1 (6 bases). The CDR3 has 16 amino acids. Germline lookup yields CDR1 LNHDA and CDR2 SQIVND (reference sequence). V was trimmed by 3 bases and J by 0 bases, leaving 11 bases between them. The CDR3 loop is CASSMGQFATNEKLFF. DNA for the CDR3: TGTGCCAGTAGTATGGGACAATTTGCAACTAATGAAAAACTGTTTTTT.